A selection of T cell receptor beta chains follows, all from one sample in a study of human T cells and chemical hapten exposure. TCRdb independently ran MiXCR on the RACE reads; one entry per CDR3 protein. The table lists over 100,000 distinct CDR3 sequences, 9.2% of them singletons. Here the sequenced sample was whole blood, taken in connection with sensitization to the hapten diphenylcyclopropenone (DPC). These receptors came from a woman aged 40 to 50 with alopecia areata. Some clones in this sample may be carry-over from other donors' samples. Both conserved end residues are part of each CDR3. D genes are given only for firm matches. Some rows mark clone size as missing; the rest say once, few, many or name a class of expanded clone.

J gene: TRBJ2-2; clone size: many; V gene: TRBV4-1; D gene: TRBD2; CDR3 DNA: TGCGCCAGCAGCGTGACTAGCGGGGAAGCCGGGGAGCTGTTTTTT; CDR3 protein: CASSVTSGEAGELFF
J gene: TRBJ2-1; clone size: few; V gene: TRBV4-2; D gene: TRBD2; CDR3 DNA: TGTGCCAGCAGCCCGGGACTAGCGGGGGGCCTGAGCTCCTACAATGAGCAGTTCTTC; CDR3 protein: CASSPGLAGGLSSYNEQFF
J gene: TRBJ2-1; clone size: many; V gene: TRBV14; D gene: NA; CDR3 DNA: TGTGCCAGCAGCCAAGGGCAGCTCTACAATGAGCAGTTCTTC; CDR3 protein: CASSQGQLYNEQFF
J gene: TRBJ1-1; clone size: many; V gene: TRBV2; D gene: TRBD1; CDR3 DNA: TGTGCCAGCAGACAGGGGCAGAACACTGAAGCTTTCTTT; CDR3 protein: CASRQGQNTEAFF
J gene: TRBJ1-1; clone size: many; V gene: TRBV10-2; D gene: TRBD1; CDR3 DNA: TGCGCCACGGGACAGGGTGGCACTGAAGCTTTCTTT; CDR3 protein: CATGQGGTEAFF
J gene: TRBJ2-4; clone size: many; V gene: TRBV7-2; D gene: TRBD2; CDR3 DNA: TGTGCCAGCAGCTTAGAAGGGGAGGGAGCCAAAAACATTCAGTACTTC; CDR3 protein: CASSLEGEGAKNIQYF
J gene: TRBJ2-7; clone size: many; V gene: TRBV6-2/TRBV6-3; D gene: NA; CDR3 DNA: TGTGCCAACTCGGGACAATCCGAGCAGTACTTC; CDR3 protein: CANSGQSEQYF
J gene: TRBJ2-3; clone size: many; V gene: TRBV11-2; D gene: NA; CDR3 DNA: TGTGCCACCCTACGTAGCGGAACAGATACGCAGTATTTT; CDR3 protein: CATLRSGTDTQYF
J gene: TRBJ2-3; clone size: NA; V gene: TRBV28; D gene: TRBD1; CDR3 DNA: TGTGCCAGCAGTTTCGCAGGGACAGCTTCTAGCACAGATACGCGGTATTTT; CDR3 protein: CASSFAGTASSTDTRYF
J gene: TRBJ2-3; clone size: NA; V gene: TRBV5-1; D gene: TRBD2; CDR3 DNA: TGCGCCAGCAGACCGCTAGCGGGGGCAACAGATACGCAGTATTTT; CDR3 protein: CASRPLAGATDTQYF
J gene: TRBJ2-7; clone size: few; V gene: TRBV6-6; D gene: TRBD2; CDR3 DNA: TGTGCCAGCAGCGCCGGGGGGACGCTCTACGAGCAGTACTTC; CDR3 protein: CASSAGGTLYEQYF
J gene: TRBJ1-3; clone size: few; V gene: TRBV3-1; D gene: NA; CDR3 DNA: TGTGCCAGCAGCCTCTTTCAGGTTAGGCTGTCCGGAAACACCATATATTTT; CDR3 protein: CASSLFQVRLSGNTIYF
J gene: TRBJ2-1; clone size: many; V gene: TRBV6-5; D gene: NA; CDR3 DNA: TGTGCCAGCAGTTACTCGGACGAGCAGTTCTTC; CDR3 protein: CASSYSDEQFF
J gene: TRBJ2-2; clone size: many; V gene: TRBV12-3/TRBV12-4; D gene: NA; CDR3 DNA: TGTGCCAGCAGTTTGCAGGGCACCGGGGAGCTGTTTTTT; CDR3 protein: CASSLQGTGELFF
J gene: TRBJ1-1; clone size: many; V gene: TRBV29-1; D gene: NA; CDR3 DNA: TGCAGCGGGACAGAGAACACTGAAGCTTTCTTT; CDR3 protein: CSGTENTEAFF
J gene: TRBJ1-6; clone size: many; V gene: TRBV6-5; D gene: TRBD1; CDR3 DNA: TGTGCCAGCAGGCACAGGGGAAGTGCTTCTAATGCTAATTCACCCCTCCACTTT; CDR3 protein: CASRHRGSASNANSPLHF
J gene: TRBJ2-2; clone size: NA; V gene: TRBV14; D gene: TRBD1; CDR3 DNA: TGTGCCAGCAGGTGGGACAGGAACACCGGGGAGCTGTTTTTT; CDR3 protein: CASRWDRNTGELFF
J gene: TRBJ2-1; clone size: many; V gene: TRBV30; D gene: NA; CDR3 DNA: TGTGCCTTTCACCAGGGGAATGAGCAGTTCTTC; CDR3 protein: CAFHQGNEQFF
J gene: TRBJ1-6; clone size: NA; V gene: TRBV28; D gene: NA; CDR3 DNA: TGTGCCAGCAGTTTCAGCACAAATTCACCCCTCCACTTT; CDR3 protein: CASSFSTNSPLHF
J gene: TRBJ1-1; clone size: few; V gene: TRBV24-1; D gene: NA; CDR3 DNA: TGTGCCACCTCGCTGGGGGGGAACACTGAAGCTTTCTTT; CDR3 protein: CATSLGGNTEAFF
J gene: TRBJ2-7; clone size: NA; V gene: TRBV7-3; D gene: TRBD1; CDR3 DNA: TGTGCCAGCAGCTTTGACAGGGGCTCCTACGAGCAGTACTTC; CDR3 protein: CASSFDRGSYEQYF
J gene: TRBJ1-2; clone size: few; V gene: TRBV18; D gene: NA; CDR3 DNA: TGTGCCAGCTCACCACCCGGCGTCAGACAGGAGACCTATGGCTACACCTTC; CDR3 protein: CASSPPGVRQETYGYTF
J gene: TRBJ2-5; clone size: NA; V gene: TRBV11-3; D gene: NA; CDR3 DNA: TGTGCCAGCAGCTTAGGAGGGGCTGATGGGGAGACCCAGTACTTC; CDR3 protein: CASSLGGADGETQYF
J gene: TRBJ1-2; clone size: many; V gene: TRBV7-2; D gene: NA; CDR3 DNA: TGTGCCAGCAGCTTAGCCTTTAACTATGGCTACACCTTC; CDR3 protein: CASSLAFNYGYTF
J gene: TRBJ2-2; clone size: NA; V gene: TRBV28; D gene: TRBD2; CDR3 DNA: TGTGCCAGCAGTTTTGCGGGAGGTTGGACCGGGGAGCTGTTTTTT; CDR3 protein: CASSFAGGWTGELFF
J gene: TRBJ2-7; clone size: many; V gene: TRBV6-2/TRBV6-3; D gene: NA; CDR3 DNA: TGTGCCAGCAGTTATACCCGCCGGCAGGGAAGCCACGAGCAGTACTTC; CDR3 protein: CASSYTRRQGSHEQYF
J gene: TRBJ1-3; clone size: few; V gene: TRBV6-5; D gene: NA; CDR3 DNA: TGTGCCAGCAGTTCCTCCCTCCGGGGGGGAAACACCATATATTTT; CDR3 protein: CASSSSLRGGNTIYF
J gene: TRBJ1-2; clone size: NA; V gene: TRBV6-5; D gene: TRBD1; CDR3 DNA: TGTGCCAGCAGTAAGCGGACAGGGGACTATGGCTACACCTTC; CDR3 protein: CASSKRTGDYGYTF
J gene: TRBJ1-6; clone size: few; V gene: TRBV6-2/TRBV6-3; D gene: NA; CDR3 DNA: TGTGCCAGCAGTTTCACAGGGATCTCACCCCTCCACTTT; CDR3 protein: CASSFTGISPLHF
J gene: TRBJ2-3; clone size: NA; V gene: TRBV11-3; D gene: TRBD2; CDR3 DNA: TGTGCCAGCTCCCGCGGGGGGGCTGACGCAGATACGCAGTATTTT; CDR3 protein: CASSRGGADADTQYF
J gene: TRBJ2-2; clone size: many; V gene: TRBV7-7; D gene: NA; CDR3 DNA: TGTGCTAGCAGCCGCCCAGGTGGGACCGGGGAGCTGTTTTTT; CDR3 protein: CASSRPGGTGELFF
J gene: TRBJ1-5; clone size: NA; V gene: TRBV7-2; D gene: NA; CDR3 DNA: TGTGCCAGCAGCTCCGGGTACAGTCAGCCCCAGCATTTT; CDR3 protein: CASSSGYSQPQHF
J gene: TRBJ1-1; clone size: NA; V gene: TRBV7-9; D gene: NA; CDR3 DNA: TGTGCCAGCAGCTTATTAAGCGGGGTGAACACTGAAGCTTTCTTT; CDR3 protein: CASSLLSGVNTEAFF
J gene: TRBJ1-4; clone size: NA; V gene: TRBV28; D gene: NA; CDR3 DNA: TGTGCCAGCAAGCAGGGATTTGAAAAACTGTTTTTT; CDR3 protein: CASKQGFEKLFF
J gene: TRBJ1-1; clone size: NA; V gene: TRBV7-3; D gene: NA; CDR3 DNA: TGTGCCAGCAGATCCACAGTGAACACTGAAGCTTTCTTT; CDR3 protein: CASRSTVNTEAFF
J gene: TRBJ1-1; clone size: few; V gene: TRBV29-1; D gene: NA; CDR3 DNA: TGCAGCGTTGAGGGGACCCAGCGGGCTTTCTTT; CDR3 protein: CSVEGTQRAFF
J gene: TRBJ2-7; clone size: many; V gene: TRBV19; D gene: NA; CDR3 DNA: TGTGCCAGTAGTATGGTTAACTCCTACGAGCAGTACTTC; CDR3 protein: CASSMVNSYEQYF
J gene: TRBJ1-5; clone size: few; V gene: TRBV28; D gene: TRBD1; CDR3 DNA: TGTGCCAGCAGGAAAGGGACAGGAAGGATTTCGGGGCCCCAGCATTTT; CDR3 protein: CASRKGTGRISGPQHF
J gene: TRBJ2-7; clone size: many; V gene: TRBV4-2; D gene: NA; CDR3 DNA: TGTGCCAGCAGCCAAGAGGTCTGGAGGTCGGCGCAGTACTTC; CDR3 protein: CASSQEVWRSAQYF
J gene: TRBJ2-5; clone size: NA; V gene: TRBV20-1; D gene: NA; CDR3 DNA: TGCAGTGCTTATAACAGGCCCCAAGAGACCCAGTACTTC; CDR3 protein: CSAYNRPQETQYF
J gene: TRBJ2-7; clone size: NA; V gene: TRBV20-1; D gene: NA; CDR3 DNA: TGCAGTGCGGCAGGTCGTTCTTCCTACGAGCAGTACTTC; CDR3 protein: CSAAGRSSYEQYF
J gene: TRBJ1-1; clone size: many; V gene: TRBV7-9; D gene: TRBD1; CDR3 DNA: TGTGCCAGCAGCTTAGTTGCAGGGGGCTTATCCACTGAAGCTTTCTTT; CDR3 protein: CASSLVAGGLSTEAFF
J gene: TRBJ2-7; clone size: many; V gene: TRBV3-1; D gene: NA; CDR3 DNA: TGTGCCAGCAGCCAAAATCCAGGGGCGCGCTACGAGCAGTACTTC; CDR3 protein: CASSQNPGARYEQYF
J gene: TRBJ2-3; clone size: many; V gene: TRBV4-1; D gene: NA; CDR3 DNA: TGCGCCAGCAGCCAAGATCAGAATACAGATACGCAGTATTTT; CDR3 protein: CASSQDQNTDTQYF
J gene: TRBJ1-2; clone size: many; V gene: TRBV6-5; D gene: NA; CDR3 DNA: TGTGCCAGCAGTTACTCGACACGGGGGTCTAACTATGGCTACACCTTC; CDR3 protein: CASSYSTRGSNYGYTF
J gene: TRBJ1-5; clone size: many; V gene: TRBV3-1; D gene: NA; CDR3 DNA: TGTGCCAGCAGCCAGGGGGGAAATCAGCCCCAGCATTTT; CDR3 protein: CASSQGGNQPQHF
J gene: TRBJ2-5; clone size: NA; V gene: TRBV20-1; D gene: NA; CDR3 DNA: TGCAGTGGGGAGGATCAGGAGACCCAGTACTTC; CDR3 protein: CSGEDQETQYF
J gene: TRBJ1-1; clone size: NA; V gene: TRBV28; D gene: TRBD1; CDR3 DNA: TGTGCCAGCAGATCGGGACAGATGAACACTGAAGCTTTCTTT; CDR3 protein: CASRSGQMNTEAFF
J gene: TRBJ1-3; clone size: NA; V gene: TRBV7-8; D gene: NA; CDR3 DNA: TGTGCCAGCAGCCCCCTTCAGGCTGGAAACACCATATATTTT; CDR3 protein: CASSPLQAGNTIYF
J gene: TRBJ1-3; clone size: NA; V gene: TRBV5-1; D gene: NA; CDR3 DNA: TGCGCCAGCAGCCCGGGTACGACGGAAAGCAGCTCTGGAAACACCATATATTTT; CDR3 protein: CASSPGTTESSSGNTIYF